This T cell receptor (beta chain) came from a study of low-dose radiotherapy and immunotherapy resistance in tumors. Priming of first-strand cDNA relied on TRAV- and TRBV-specific primers (covering alpha and beta chains). The TCRs were subjected to amplification over about 20 PCR cycles employing a constant-region primer in conjunction with a V-primer adapter. TCRdb redid the calling of the reads with MiXCR, one entry per CDR3 protein. This sample has 35,000 to 45,000 distinct CDR3 sequences; about a third occur once, and the top ten carry around 3.9%. V dropped 4 bases and J dropped 6 bases, with 10 bases sitting between them. The length of the CDR3 is 12 residues. The germline V gene has CDR1 WNHNN and CDR2 SYGVQD (reference sequence). This clonotype was recorded at least ten times. As for time point: before trial treatment. Patients eligible had advanced solid tumors without tumor-infiltrating lymphocytes.

The receptor's source is a male donor with gallbladder cancer. The sample in question was PBMCs, obtained before treatment. The chain carries TRBV10-1 and TRBJ2-7; D gene uncertain. The CDR3 DNA is TGCGCCAGCAGTGTGGGTCACAGCGAGCAGTACTTC. Translated, it gives CASSVGHSEQYF.